This T cell receptor beta chain was captured by sequencing in a study of regulatory T cells. The study, taken as a whole, reports: Hydrophobic residues at CDR3 positions 6 and 7 were enriched in conventional CD4+ T cells of CD3G-deficient patients.

Autoimmunity was present in every CD3G-deficient patient, worse in two. At testing, patients were 2 to 39 years old, with reduced naive and increased memory T-cell proportions. Note on this clone: The antigen remains undetermined. The sample carries other DNA sequences with the same CDR3.

Germline V gene data show CDR1 as MDHEN and CDR2 as SYDVKM. This CDR3 comprises 12 residues. V dropped 5 bases and J dropped 4 bases, with 6 bases sitting between them. Primers: 52 TRBV forward and 13 TRBJ reverse. TCRdb keeps only in-frame clones here, not all; method: immunoSEQ multiplex PCR. Among approximately 37,000 clones listed, 70% to 90% were seen once. The TCR was taken from a person aged 18 to 35 with CD3G deficiency. V usage is TRBV28 and J usage is TRBJ2-1; D might be TRBD2 (6 bases). Sequencing was carried out using conventional CD4+ T cells sorted from blood. The CDR3 sequence: CASSRGYNEQFF. CDR3 sequence (DNA): TGTGCCAGCAGTCGGGGGTACAATGAGCAGTTCTTC.